Sequencing of this T cell receptor (beta chain) was carried out in a study of blood T cell repertoires in COVID-19. The CDR3 has 15 residues. The germline V gene encodes CDR1 MGHRA and CDR2 YSYEKL. V dropped 1 base and J dropped 10; count of bases not matched to a gene: 6. This clone was seen only once. The protocol was immunoSEQ multiplex PCR, while the TCRdb copy is restricted to in-frame clones and leaves out a portion. Seen here are about 75,000 clones, roughly nine tenths observed once, and the top ten hold approximately 2.5%. The sequenced sample consisted of peripheral blood. The receptor was isolated from a human donor in a cohort sampled during active COVID-19. J is TRBJ2-1 and V is TRBV4-1; 11 nucleotides align to TRBD1. Written as DNA, the CDR3 is TGCGCCAGCAGCCAAGGGACAGGGGGCGCAGGGGAGCAGTTCTTC. This translates into CASSQGTGGAGEQFF.